The text below deals with one T cell receptor (beta chain). Its antigen is not identified. The CDR3 sequence is 15 residues long. V dropped 4 bases and J dropped 0 bases, with 11 bases sitting between them. The germline CDR1 and CDR2 sequences are ENHRY and SYGVKD. This sample is part of a study of pediatric ulcerative colitis. Findings of the study overall: Repertoires came from total lymphocyte DNA, not specific subsets. Acute severe colitis showed lower rectal diversity from clonal expansions. Substantially fewer templates came from two patients' blood samples. Blood-rectal clonal overlap within each person was significantly higher in ulcerative colitis patients than controls.

Method: immunoSEQ multiplex PCR; TCRdb's copy keeps in-frame clones and lacks some. The table includes 50,000 to 65,000 clones, roughly nine tenths detected once. The receptor was isolated from a boy between 10 and 17 years old with severe ulcerative colitis. Sequences were obtained from blood. The chain combines TRBV10-3 with TRBJ2-3; no clear D gene. The CDR3 coding sequence is TGTGCCATCAGTGTGGCCGGAGATAGCACAGATACGCAGTATTTT. It encodes CAISVAGDSTDTQYF.